Below are 8 T cell receptor beta chains sequenced from a single sample in a study of radiation and T cells in renal cell carcinoma. The assay was immunoSEQ multiplex PCR, and TCRdb's table has in-frame clones only and misses some. Of roughly 150,000 clones in the sample, 88% were seen once. Indicated time point: baseline pretreatment blood. Treatment in this sample: 15 Gy SBRT to primary tumor, nephrectomy 4 weeks later. The source was blood, collected from a patient whose treatment included radiotherapy and nephrectomy. These receptors were taken from a woman in her 70s with renal cell carcinoma.

V is TRBV4-1 and J is TRBJ2-5, with 10 bases identical to TRBD2. The germline V gene encodes CDR1 MGHRA and CDR2 YSYEKL. V trimming: 1 base; J trimming: 2 bases; junction bases outside the gene matches: 4. The CDR3 sequence is 16 residues long. The chain's CDR3 is CASSQGVAGGQETQYF. As DNA, the CDR3 is TGCGCCAGCAGCCAAGGTGTAGCGGGGGGACAAGAGACCCAGTACTTC.

Note on this clone: In the same sample, other DNA sequences code for this CDR3. The chain joins TRBV5-1 to TRBJ2-2, with 7 nucleotides matching TRBD1. Trimming cost V 0 bases and J 2 bases; bases outside gene matches: 4. Looked up from germline, CDR1 is SGHRS and CDR2 is YFSETQ. The CDR3 totals 16 residues. The CDR3 region has the DNA TGCGCCAGCAGCTTGGGGACAGGAGGCAACACCGGGGAGCTGTTTTTT. Translating it yields CASSLGTGGNTGELFF.

The chain employs TRBV19 and TRBJ2-1, with 13 bases aligning to TRBD2. V lost 7 bases and J lost 6; bases outside the gene matches: 6. Germline CDR1 is LNHDA and CDR2 is SQIVND (reference sequence). The CDR3 runs 15 residues. DNA of the CDR3: TGTGCCAGTACCCAACTAGCGGGGGGGCCCAATGAGCAGTTCTTC. Protein product: CASTQLAGGPNEQFF.

The rearrangement uses TRBV7-2 and TRBJ1-6, with 11 bases that match TRBD1. Per the germline V gene, CDR1 is SGHTA and CDR2 is FQGNSA. The CDR3 is 16 amino acids. The junction had 9 bases not matched to a gene; V was cut back by 5 bases and J by 9 bases. CDR3 bases: TGTGCCAGCAGCCCCAGCGGCGGGACAGGGGGTTCACCCCTCCACTTT. This encodes CASSPSGGTGGSPLHF.

The chain joins TRBV5-1 to TRBJ1-4, with 8 bases identical to TRBD1. This CDR3 is built from 17 residues. Trimming removed 0 bases from V and 0 bases from J; junction bases left unmatched: 4. Germline assignment: CDR1 SGHRS and CDR2 YFSETQ. CDR3 amino acids: CASSLAGGPATNEKLFF. The CDR3 nucleotides read TGCGCCAGCAGCTTGGCAGGGGGCCCCGCAACTAATGAAAAACTGTTTTTT.

J is TRBJ1-6 and V is TRBV5-8; D is ambiguous. There are 15 residues in the CDR3. CDR1 SGHTS and CDR2 YDEGEE come from the germline V gene. V was trimmed by 4 bases and J by 4 bases, leaving 12 bases between them. CDR3 sequence: CASSKGALYNSPLHF. The DNA for the CDR3 is TGTGCCAGCAGCAAGGGAGCCCTTTATAATTCACCCCTCCACTTT.

The chain carries TRBV14 and TRBJ2-3; 8 nucleotides line up with TRBD2. The V and J ends lost 5 bases and 1 base, in that order; junction bases with no gene match: 5. Germline-derived CDR1 and CDR2 are SGHDN and FVKESK. The CDR3 contains 15 residues. The CDR3 region is CASSKAGARTDTQYF. CDR3 sequence (DNA): TGTGCCAGCAGCAAAGCGGGGGCCCGCACAGATACGCAGTATTTT.

V and J are TRBV2 and TRBJ1-5; D perhaps matches TRBD1 (5 bases). Looked up from germline, CDR1 is SNHLY and CDR2 is FYNNEI. The V end lost 6 bases, the J end lost 6 bases, and 15 bases lay between the germline ends. CDR3 length: 14 amino acids. Here the CDR3 reads CASRTDPGGQPQHF. DNA of the CDR3: TGTGCCAGCAGGACGGACCCCGGGGGTCAGCCCCAGCATTTT.